Reported below is one T cell receptor (beta chain). Its cognate antigen is unknown. RNA transcripts provided the source from which TCR beta CDR3 regions were amplified. First-round RT-PCR with HTBI primers amplified the TCR CDR3 region. TCRdb called the multiplex PCR reads again in MiXCR, with one record for every CDR3 protein. Of 700,000 to 950,000 distinct CDR3 sequences listed, roughly 32% are singletons. Patients between 18 and 65 years old had hyperthyroidism, newly diagnosed and lasting under 2 months. Germline CDR1 and CDR2: SQVTM and ANQGSEA. The CDR3 is 15 amino acids. These data come from a study of T cells in Graves' hyperthyroidism and ophthalmopathy. Study results and caveats: In validation, the model predicted ophthalmopathy. These predictions came a median about 6.5 months before onset.

The chain carries TRBV29-1 and TRBJ2-5, with 11 nucleotides matching TRBD1. The J call may be mistaken, given a closer DNA end match to TRBJ2-1. The receptor comes from a middle-aged woman with Graves' hyperthyroidism. Sequenced: blood. The CDR3 nucleotides are TGCAGCGCACTCACTGGACAGGGGGCCGACAATGAGCAGTTCTTC. As protein: CSALTGQGADNEQFF.